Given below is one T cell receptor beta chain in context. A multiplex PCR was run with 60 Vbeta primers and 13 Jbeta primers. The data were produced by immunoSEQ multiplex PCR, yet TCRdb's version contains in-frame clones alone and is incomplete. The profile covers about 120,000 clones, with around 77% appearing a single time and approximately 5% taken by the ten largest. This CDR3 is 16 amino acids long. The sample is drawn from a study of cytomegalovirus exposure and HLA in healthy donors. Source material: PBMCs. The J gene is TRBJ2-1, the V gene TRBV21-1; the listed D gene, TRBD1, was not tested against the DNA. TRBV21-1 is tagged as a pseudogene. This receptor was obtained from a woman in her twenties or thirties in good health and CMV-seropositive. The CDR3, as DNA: TGTGCCAGCAGCAGAGACAGGGGATGTTGGTACAATGAGCAGTTCTTC. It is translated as CASSRDRGCWYNEQFF.